The sequence of this T cell receptor (beta chain) was determined in a study of blood T cell repertoires in COVID-19. Looking at the study overall: Samples came from the United States, Italy and Spain, spanning acute and convalescent COVID-19. PBMCs, B-cell-depleted T cells, or T cells were the source of the cDNA or gDNA that made up the material.

Under the authors' procedure: Estimates of nucleated cell counts were drawn from the amplification of reference gene primers. The assay was immunoSEQ multiplex PCR, and TCRdb's table has in-frame clones only and misses some. The V and J calls and clone size were taken over from that table, and D and trimming were inferred from the DNA. The repertoire holds more than 95,000 clones, with around 89% as singletons. Looked up from germline, CDR1 is LNHDA and CDR2 is SQIVND (reference sequence). The ends lost 8 bases at V and 6 bases at J; junction bases unmatched: 17. The CDR3 is 16 amino acids. Sequencing was carried out using peripheral blood. The V and J genes are TRBV19 and TRBJ2-7; 9 nucleotides align to TRBD2. The origin of this receptor is a man in his forties or fifties with acute or convalescent COVID-19. CDR3 sequence: CASRPRTSALPSEQYF. The CDR3 region has the DNA TGTGCCAGTCGACCTAGGACTAGCGCACTTCCAAGCGAGCAGTACTTC.